The clone carrying this TCR beta chain was seen many times. TCRdb passed the 5' RACE reads through MiXCR, listing each CDR3 protein once. The sample holds hundreds of thousands of distinct CDR3 sequences, 6.2% seen once. The data stem from a study of T cells after yellow fever vaccination. Across the whole study: For low cell numbers, libraries were made with SMART-Seq v4 Ultra Low Input.

V was trimmed by 4 bases and J by 2 bases, leaving 9 bases between them. Germline-derived CDR1 and CDR2 are SQVTM and ANQGSEA. The CDR3 extends over 13 amino acids. The sequence was obtained from a man aged 25-45 years who received the YFV17D yellow fever vaccine. This specimen was PBMCs, taken 5 days after the yellow fever booster vaccination. The chain uses TRBV29-1 and TRBJ2-1, with D possibly being TRBD1 (6 bases). CDR3 sequence: CSVAGQAYNEQFF. The CDR3 region has the DNA TGCAGCGTTGCGGGACAAGCCTACAATGAGCAGTTCTTC.